Each of the 21 T cell receptor beta chains below was sequenced from the same sample in a study of human T cells and chemical hapten exposure. TCRdb reprocessed the RACE reads with MiXCR, giving one entry per CDR3 protein. The sample includes 85,000 to 100,000 distinct CDR3 sequences, 25% to 35% seen only once; the top ten take 10%. Time point here: patch test 3, about 24 weeks after DPC sensitization. Treatment denoted: therapeutic diphenylcyclopropenone sensitization with weekly scalp DPC. The sample here was whole blood, taken in connection with sensitization to the hapten diphenylcyclopropenone (DPC). The receptors shown here come from a man between 40 and 49 years old with alopecia areata. Some clones in this sample may be carry-over from other donors' samples.

This clonotype was counted a few times. The chain joins TRBV27 to TRBJ2-7; perhaps TRBD2 as D (6 bases). Germline lookup yields CDR1 MNHEY and CDR2 SMNVEV (reference sequence). The CDR3 contains 15 residues. Trimming left V 2 bases short and J 0 bases short, with 11 bases between. The CDR3 nucleotides are TGTGCCAGCAGTTTAAGTATAGCGGCCTCCTACGAGCAGTACTTC. It yields the protein CASSLSIAASYEQYF.

This sequence joins TRBV20-1 and TRBJ1-5; no reliable D call. This CDR3 has 15 residues. Trimming pared 1 base from V and 3 bases from J, leaving 13 bases between. Germline V gene data show CDR1 as DFQATT and CDR2 as SNEGSKA (reference sequence). The CDR3 is CSARGGQVTNQPQHF. CDR3 coding DNA: TGCAGTGCTAGAGGTGGGCAGGTGACCAATCAGCCCCAGCATTTT.

This clonotype appeared once. The chain joins TRBV5-8 to TRBJ2-5, with TRBD2 identical over 14 bases. The ends lost 4 bases at V and 5 bases at J; junction bases unmatched: 4. Germline CDR1 is SGHTS and CDR2 is YDEGEE. There are 15 residues in the CDR3. CDR3 residues: CASSGGLAGGETQYF. DNA of the CDR3: TGTGCCAGCAGCGGCGGACTAGCGGGAGGTGAGACCCAGTACTTC.

This clonotype was counted between two and nine times. The V call is TRBV13, the J call TRBJ2-7; D not certain. Trimming left V 1 base short and J 7 bases short, with 20 bases between. The V gene's germline CDR1 is PRHDT and CDR2 FYEKMQ (reference sequence). CDR3 length: 16 residues. The CDR3 nucleotides are TGTGCCAGCAGCTTAGAGGGTGGCCCCAGCTTATCGGAGCAGTACTTC. Protein sequence: CASSLEGGPSLSEQYF.

The CDR3 protein is CASSLRQDHQPQHF. CDR3 DNA: TGTGCCAGCAGTTTACGACAGGACCATCAGCCCCAGCATTTT. The chain is built from TRBV12-3 or TRBV12-4 and TRBJ1-5; tentative D call: TRBD1 (6 bases). The CDR3 loop spans 14 amino acids. Trimming left V 2 bases short and J 5 bases short, with 10 bases between.

Only one count was recorded for this clonotype. The chain uses TRBV28 and TRBJ2-7; 10 bases fit TRBD1. Germline CDR1 MDHEN, CDR2 SYDVKM. The junction had 9 bases not matched to a gene; V was cut back by 5 bases and J by 5 bases. The CDR3 consists of 15 residues. CDR3 protein: CASSLRQDRGHEQYF. Here the CDR3 DNA reads TGTGCCAGCAGTCTTCGCCAAGACAGGGGGCACGAGCAGTACTTC.

J is TRBJ2-5 and V is TRBV25-1; D is perhaps TRBD1 (6 bases). The CDR3 is 14 amino acids. Germline loops: CDR1 MGHDK, CDR2 SYGVNS. V dropped 8 bases and J dropped 3 bases, with 16 bases sitting between them. The CDR3 loop is CASQGRAEKETQYF. The DNA of the CDR3 is TGTGCCAGCCAGGGGCGAGCGGAGAAAGAGACCCAGTACTTC. Full variable domain (outside the CDR3, taken from reference TRBV25-1 and TRBJ2-5): EADIYQTPRYLVIGTGKKITLECSQTMGHDKMYWYQQDPGMELHLIHYSYGVNSTEKGDLSSESTVSRIRTEHFPLTLESARPSHTSQYLCASQGRAEKETQYFGPGTRLLVL.

The chain has TRBV20-1 and TRBJ2-7; 7 bases match TRBD1. V lost 5 bases and J lost 0; bases outside the gene matches: 4. This CDR3 region has 13 residues. CDR1 and CDR2 (germline): DFQATT, SNEGSKA (reference sequence). CDR3 coding DNA: TGCAGTGCTCCGGGACAGTTCTCCTACGAGCAGTACTTC. Its translation is CSAPGQFSYEQYF.

This clonotype has a handful of counts. The chain uses TRBV7-8 and TRBJ1-2, with D tentatively TRBD1 (6 bases). This CDR3 is 14 amino acids long. Trimming took 1 base from V and 9 from J, leaving 15 bases between them. Germline loops: CDR1 SGHVS, CDR2 FQNEAQ. CDR3 loop: CASSLGTRGNSYTF. The CDR3 bases are TGTGCCAGCAGCTTAGGGACAAGGGGGAATAGCTACACCTTC.

The table lists this clonotype with a few counts. The chain couples TRBV29-1 to TRBJ2-1; TRBD1 might be the D (5 bases). In germline, CDR1 is SQVTM, CDR2 ANQGSEA. The CDR3 consists of 15 residues. V lost 7 bases to trimming and J lost 2 bases, with 18 bases between them. The CDR3 here is CSAEGAQNTYNEQFF. The CDR3 nucleotides are TGCAGCGCCGAAGGGGCCCAAAACACCTACAATGAGCAGTTCTTC.

This clonotype has just a few counts. The V gene is TRBV4-2, the J gene TRBJ2-7; TRBD1 matches at 8 bases. Germline CDR1 is LGHNA and CDR2 is YNFKEQ. This CDR3 comprises 15 residues. V was clipped by 2 bases and J by 2 bases; unmatched bases: 5. The CDR3 DNA is TGTGCCAGCAGCCAAACCGGGACAGGAACCTACGAGCAGTACTTC. Translated, it gives CASSQTGTGTYEQYF.

This clonotype was detected many times. This chain uses TRBV7-8 with TRBJ2-3; the D call may be TRBD1 or TRBD2 (5 bases each). Germline V gene sequence: CDR1 SGHVS, CDR2 FQNEAQ. With 6 bases removed from V and 5 bases from J, the gap between germline ends came to 21 bases. The CDR3 runs 16 residues. The CDR3 loop reads CASRIRGPVSGDTQYF. The CDR3, as DNA: TGTGCCAGCAGAATCCGGGGACCGGTTTCCGGAGATACGCAGTATTTT. The whole variable domain, remainder taken from reference TRBV7-8 and TRBJ2-3, is GAGVSQSPRYKVAKRGQDVALRCDPISGHVSLFWYQQALGQGPEFLTYFQNEAQLDKSGLPSDRFFAERPEGSVSTLKIQRTQQEDSAVYLCASRIRGPVSGDTQYFGPGTRLTVL.

For the CDR3, the DNA is TGTGCCAGTTCTGAGGGAGGGCCGACAGATACGCAGTATTTT. Protein product: CASSEGGPTDTQYF. The rearrangement joins TRBV6-5 to TRBJ2-3; 7 positions agree with TRBD2. CDR1 MNHEY and CDR2 SVGAGI come from the germline V gene. The trim removed 9 bases at V and 3 bases at J, leaving 9 bases unmatched. The CDR3 sequence is 14 residues long.

The chain couples TRBV6-2 or TRBV6-3 to TRBJ1-5, with no clear D. The CDR3 sequence is 15 residues long. With 4 bases removed from V and 0 bases from J, the gap between germline ends came to 10 bases. Per germline, CDR1 MNHEY and CDR2 SVGEGT. The CDR3 region has the DNA TGTGCCAGCAGTTCAGGCGGGGATAGCAATCAGCCCCAGCATTTT. Translated, it gives CASSSGGDSNQPQHF.

This chain links TRBV12-3 or TRBV12-4 with TRBJ1-6; a possible D gene is TRBD1 (5 bases). This CDR3 has 13 residues. V was pared by 5 bases and J by 7 bases, with 9 bases between. This chain's CDR3 is CASSKTANSPLHF. CDR3 nucleotides: TGTGCCAGCAGTAAGACAGCCAATTCACCCCTCCACTTT.

This clonotype was recorded many times. The rearrangement joins TRBV7-3 to TRBJ2-7; TRBD1 or TRBD2 may be the D gene (5 bases each). V lost 1 base to trimming and J lost 6 bases, with 7 bases between them. The CDR3 extends over 12 amino acids. The germline V gene encodes CDR1 SGHTA and CDR2 FQGTGA. As DNA, the CDR3 is TGTGCCAGCAGCTTAAGTGGGGGCGAGCAGTACTTC. It yields the protein CASSLSGGEQYF.

This rearrangement joins TRBV7-9 to TRBJ2-5; 13 positions match TRBD2. Losses at the gene ends were 1 base for V and 8 bases for J; bases not matched to a gene: 1. The CDR3 sequence is 14 residues long. From germline, CDR1 is SEHNR and CDR2 FQNEAQ (reference sequence). This CDR3 reads CASSLGLAGGTQYF. CDR3 in DNA: TGTGCCAGCAGCTTAGGACTAGCGGGAGGAACCCAGTACTTC.

This clonotype was counted between two and nine times. The chain recombines TRBV20-1 with TRBJ2-7; D might be TRBD2 (6 bases). CDR3 length: 14 amino acids. In germline, CDR1 is DFQATT, CDR2 SNEGSKA (reference sequence). The V and J ends lost 6 bases and 0 bases respectively, with 15 bases between them. The CDR3 DNA is TGCAGTGCAGAGGAGGCGGGGTCCTCCTACGAGCAGTACTTC. Its translation: CSAEEAGSSYEQYF.

The table lists this clonotype with a few counts. The chain is built from TRBV21-1 and TRBJ1-6; the DNA was not used to check the table's D call, TRBD1. TRBV21-1 constitutes a pseudogene. The CDR3 extends over 17 amino acids. The CDR3 nucleotides are TGTGCCAGCAGCAAATGTTGGGACAGGGGGCTTAATTCACCCCTCCACTTT. Translating gives CASSKCWDRGLNSPLHF.

V and J are TRBV13 and TRBJ2-6; no clear D gene. Germline V gives CDR1 PRHDT, CDR2 FYEKMQ (reference sequence). The CDR3 loop spans 15 amino acids. Trimming left V 1 base short and J 17 bases short, with 21 bases between. The CDR3: CASSLEPHEAKVMTF. The CDR3 region has the DNA TGTGCCAGCAGCTTAGAACCCCATGAGGCCAAAGTCATGACTTTC.

This clonotype was seen more than once but under ten times. V is TRBV14 and J is TRBJ2-2; D is undetermined. Trimming removed 2 bases at V and 5 bases at J, with 12 bases between. The V gene's germline CDR1 is SGHDN and CDR2 FVKESK. The CDR3 spans 15 residues. CDR3 region: CASSQHPRMTGELFF. CDR3 DNA sequence: TGTGCCAGCAGCCAACACCCCCGGATGACCGGGGAGCTGTTTTTT.